Presented here are 18 T cell receptor beta chains from one specimen sequenced in a study of blood T cell repertoires in COVID-19. Sequenced by immunoSEQ multiplex PCR; TCRdb stores in-frame clones only, minus some. The sample records about 120,000 clones, 70% to 80% being singletons. The sequenced material came from peripheral blood. The receptors here all came from a woman aged 60-70 years with acute or convalescent COVID-19.

This clone is classed as medium-sized. The V call is TRBV2, the J call TRBJ1-2; tentatively, D is TRBD1 (6 bases). Germline V gives CDR1 SNHLY, CDR2 FYNNEI. Trimming removed 5 bases from V and 4 bases from J, with 14 bases in between. The CDR3 runs 14 residues. In nucleotides, the CDR3 is TGTGCCAGCAGTTTACAGGGAAGTGTCTATGGCTACACCTTC. It codes for CASSLQGSVYGYTF.

The chain links TRBV4-1 to TRBJ1-1; 8 bases are a match to TRBD1. Germline V gene data show CDR1 as MGHRA and CDR2 as YSYEKL. The CDR3 spans 16 residues. V lost 3 bases, J lost 6 bases, and 12 bases stayed unmatched. The DNA of the CDR3 is TGCGCCAGCAGCCAGGAGTCCGGGACAGGAATTGCTGAAGCTTTCTTT. Translating gives CASSQESGTGIAEAFF.

The V call is TRBV6-2 or TRBV6-3, the J call TRBJ1-2; 8 bases are shared with TRBD1. The CDR3 extends over 14 amino acids. J gave up 4 bases and V 5 bases, and 6 bases lay outside the gene matches. Germline lookup yields CDR1 MNHEY and CDR2 SVGEGT. This chain's CDR3 is CASSTPGQGYGYTF. The CDR3 DNA sequence: TGTGCCAGCAGTACGCCCGGACAGGGCTATGGCTACACCTTC.

This clone was observed at least ten times. The DNA is omitted, as the CDR3 cannot be located on it reliably, and the CDR3 follows TCRdb's listing. This chain links TRBV9 with TRBJ2-1; TRBD1 was called by the table and not checked on the DNA. Germline CDR1 is SGDLS and CDR2 is YYNGEE. The CDR3 is made up of 13 amino acids, end residues included. The CDR3 reads CASSVGTGTGAFF.

The chain carries TRBV27 and TRBJ1-2; TRBD1 agrees at 10 bases. The CDR3 spans 17 residues. V lost 4 bases to trimming and J lost 7 bases; unmatched junction nucleotides: 15. Germline V gene lookup returns CDR1 MNHEY and CDR2 SMNVEV (reference sequence). The CDR3 here is CASSSSGTGAPRSGYTF. CDR3 in DNA: TGTGCCAGCAGTTCCTCCGGGACAGGGGCCCCGCGTTCTGGCTACACCTTC.

The chain recombines TRBV15 with TRBJ1-6; D possibly corresponds to TRBD1 (5 bases). V lost 1 base, J lost 5 bases, and 6 bases lay in between. The CDR3 length is 14 residues. The germline gives CDR1 LNHNV, CDR2 YYDKDF (reference sequence). The CDR3 nucleotides are TGTGCCACCAGCAGAGGACAGAATAATTCACCCCTCCACTTT. Translating gives CATSRGQNNSPLHF.

The chain carries TRBV19 and TRBJ1-5, with 9 nucleotides matching TRBD1. The CDR3 runs 13 residues. V trimming: 5 bases; J trimming: 7 bases; junction bases outside the gene matches: 3. Germline CDR1 is LNHDA and CDR2 is SQIVND (reference sequence). In DNA, the CDR3 is TGTGCCAGTAGTGAGGACAGGGGCCAGCCCCAGCATTTT. Its protein is CASSEDRGQPQHF.

The chain recombines TRBV6-5 with TRBJ2-1; 9 nucleotides line up with TRBD1. The trim removed 4 bases at V and 10 bases at J, leaving 11 bases unmatched. The CDR3 sequence is 15 residues long. Germline V lookup: CDR1 MNHEY, CDR2 SVGAGI. The CDR3 DNA sequence: TGTGCCAGCAGTTCCCCGGGACAGGGAACGGGCGAGCAGTTCTTC. Protein: CASSSPGQGTGEQFF.

The gene calls are TRBV5-4 and TRBJ2-2, with 9 bases aligning to TRBD2. Looked up from germline, CDR1 is SGHNT and CDR2 is YYREEE (reference sequence). Germline trimming cut 10 bases from V and 5 bases from J; bases unmatched to any gene: 15. The CDR3 extends over 16 amino acids. CDR3 in amino acids: CARRWGRGGRTGELFF. Written as DNA, the CDR3 is TGTGCCCGCCGCTGGGGGCGGGGGGGCCGAACCGGGGAGCTGTTTTTT.

V is TRBV28 and J is TRBJ2-7; D is unclear. The CDR3 runs 13 residues. V lost 7 bases and J lost 3, with 13 bases in between. Looked up from germline, CDR1 is MDHEN and CDR2 is SYDVKM. This chain's CDR3 is CASTTTQYYEQYF. The CDR3 DNA follows: TGTGCCAGCACCACCACACAGTACTACGAGCAGTACTTC.

The chain recombines TRBV5-5 with TRBJ1-1; 7 bases line up with TRBD1. The CDR3 runs to 17 residues. With 0 bases clipped from V and 0 bases from J, the junction kept 8 bases outside the gene matches. Germline assignment: CDR1 SGHKS and CDR2 YYEKEE (reference sequence). CDR3 amino acids: CASSLGGGAGLNTEAFF. DNA for the CDR3: TGTGCCAGCAGCTTGGGAGGGGGCGCGGGTTTGAACACTGAAGCTTTCTTT.

The chain recombines TRBV15 with TRBJ1-1; D is unresolved. CDR3 length equals 12 residues. V shed 1 base and J shed 6 bases, with 6 bases lying between them. Germline-derived CDR1 and CDR2 are LNHNV and YYDKDF (reference sequence). This CDR3 is CATSRGGPEAFF. In DNA, the CDR3 is TGTGCCACCAGCAGAGGTGGGCCTGAAGCTTTCTTT.

A few counts support this clone. The V call is TRBV9, the J call TRBJ1-5, with D tentatively TRBD1 (5 bases). Germline V lookup: CDR1 SGDLS, CDR2 YYNGEE. This CDR3 spans 14 amino acids. Deletions cut 3 bases from V and 6 bases from J, with 13 bases between. Written as DNA, the CDR3 is TGTGCCAGCAGCGACGAAGGGGTTTCTCAGCCCCAGCATTTT. This gives the protein CASSDEGVSQPQHF.

The J gene is TRBJ2-4, the V gene TRBV11-2; the D gene is possibly TRBD2 (6 bases). V dropped 5 bases and J dropped 0 bases, with 8 bases sitting between them. CDR1 is SGHAT and CDR2 is FQNNGV in the germline V gene. The CDR3 length is 14 residues. The CDR3 DNA is TGTGCCAGCAGCGCGGGGCGAGCCAAAAACATTCAGTACTTC. Protein: CASSAGRAKNIQYF.

This clone is a singleton in its sample. The gene calls are TRBV7-2 and TRBJ2-1, with 9 bases that match TRBD1. The CDR3 spans 16 residues. J lost 7 bases, V lost 5 bases, and 12 bases had no gene match. The germline V gene has CDR1 SGHTA and CDR2 FQGNSA. The CDR3 protein is CASSHQGQGRLNEQFF. CDR3 in DNA: TGTGCCAGCAGCCACCAGGGACAGGGAAGGTTGAATGAGCAGTTCTTC. The variable domain in full, completed from reference TRBV7-2 and TRBJ2-1, reads GAGVSQSPSNKVTEKGKDVELRCDPISGHTALYWYRQSLGQGLEFLIYFQGNSAPDKSGLPSDRFSAERTGGSVSTLTIQRTQQEDSAVYLCASSHQGQGRLNEQFFGPGTRLTVL.

The chain employs TRBV28 and TRBJ2-3; D gene ambiguous. V gave up 1 base and J gave up 0 bases, with 8 bases separating them. The CDR3 runs 15 residues. Germline assignment: CDR1 MDHEN and CDR2 SYDVKM. In DNA, the CDR3 is TGTGCCAGCAGTTTATATATCACTAGCACAGATACGCAGTATTTT. It translates to CASSLYITSTDTQYF.

V usage is TRBV13 and J usage is TRBJ1-2; no firm D call. Per the germline V gene, CDR1 is PRHDT and CDR2 is FYEKMQ (reference sequence). Trimming stripped 5 bases from V and 10 bases from J, with 14 bases between. The CDR3 runs 12 residues. CDR3 sequence: CASSRMHNPYTF. CDR3 sequence (DNA): TGTGCCAGCAGCCGAATGCACAACCCCTACACCTTC.

The V and J genes are TRBV28 and TRBJ2-7; tentative D call: TRBD2 (6 bases). This CDR3 comprises 16 residues. Per germline, CDR1 MDHEN and CDR2 SYDVKM. V was cut by 4 bases and J by 2 bases, with 18 bases left in between. The CDR3 loop is CASSSPTTGTPYEQYF. In DNA form, the CDR3 reads TGTGCCAGCAGTTCACCCACAACCGGGACTCCCTACGAGCAGTACTTC.